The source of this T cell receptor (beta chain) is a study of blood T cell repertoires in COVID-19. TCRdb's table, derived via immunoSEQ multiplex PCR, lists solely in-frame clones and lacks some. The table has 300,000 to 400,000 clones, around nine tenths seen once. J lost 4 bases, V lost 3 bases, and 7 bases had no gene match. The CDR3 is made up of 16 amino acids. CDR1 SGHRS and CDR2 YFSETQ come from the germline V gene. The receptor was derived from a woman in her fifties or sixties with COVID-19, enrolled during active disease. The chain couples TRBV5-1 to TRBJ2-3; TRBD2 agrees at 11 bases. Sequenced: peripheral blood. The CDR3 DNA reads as TGCGCCAGCAGCTCCCTGTCTAGCGGGGGGTCAGATACGCAGTATTTT. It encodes CASSSLSSGGSDTQYF.